This is a list of T cell receptor beta chains from one sample in a study of blood T cell repertoires in COVID-19. Profiling relied on immunoSEQ multiplex PCR, and the TCRdb table lists in-frame clones only, not all of them. The sample has nearly 300,000 clones, approximately 84% seen once. Source material: peripheral blood. Source of these receptors: a human donor with COVID-19, enrolled during active disease. The donor label of this sample is uncertain. Each CDR3 is given with its conserved first and last residue. D genes are given only for firm matches. Where a row states a size, it is once, few, many or the class of an expanded clone; other rows omit it.

j_call v_call clone_size d_call cdr3_nt cdr3_aa
TRBJ1-1 TRBV6-6 few NA TGTGCCAGCAGTGGTCGGACAGCGAACACTGAAGCTTTCTTT CASSGRTANTEAFF
TRBJ1-1 TRBV4-3 many TRBD1 TGCGCCAGCAGCCAAGAAAGGGACAGGACTGAAGCTTTCTTT CASSQERDRTEAFF
TRBJ1-2 TRBV30 NA NA TGTGCCTGGAGTGTACAGCATGACTATGGCTACACCTTC CAWSVQHDYGYTF
TRBJ1-1 TRBV5-4 NA NA TGTGCCAGCAGCTTGGCTCCGAGAAACACTGAAGCTTTCTTT CASSLAPRNTEAFF
TRBJ1-1 TRBV19 NA NA TGTGCCAGTAGTATATCCAGAGGAGGTGAAGCTTTCTTT CASSISRGGEAFF
TRBJ2-1 TRBV30 NA NA TGTGCCTGGAGTCTGAGCTCCTACAATGAGCAGTTCTTC CAWSLSSYNEQFF
TRBJ1-5 TRBV19 NA TRBD1 TGTGCCAGTAACACAGGACAGGGAGGCCGTCAGCCCCAGCATTTT CASNTGQGGRQPQHF
TRBJ2-7 TRBV5-1 few NA TGCGCCAGCAGCCCGGGACCCCGGGAGGAGCAGTACTTC CASSPGPREEQYF
TRBJ2-3 TRBV29-1 once TRBD2 TGCAGCGTTGGGACTAGCGGGAGGGGGCGGGATACGCAGTATTTT CSVGTSGRGRDTQYF
TRBJ2-1 TRBV2 NA TRBD2 TGTGCCAGCAGGAGGGCGGGGGAGAGGGAGCAGTTCTTC CASRRAGEREQFF
TRBJ2-6 TRBV14 NA TRBD2 TGTGCCAGCAGCCCACTAAGCGGGGGGGCTGGGGCCAACGTCCTGACTTTC CASSPLSGGAGANVLTF
TRBJ1-6 TRBV9 NA NA TGTGCCAGCAGTCGGGGGGATAACTATAATTCACCCCTCCACTTT CASSRGDNYNSPLHF
TRBJ1-5 TRBV2 NA NA TGTGCCAGCAGGAGTCGGGAAAGCAATCAGCCCCAGCATTTT CASRSRESNQPQHF
TRBJ2-4 TRBV5-6 once TRBD1 TGTGCCAGCAGCTTGGAGGGACAGGCCACCTGGGGAAACATTCAGTACTTC CASSLEGQATWGNIQYF
TRBJ1-2 TRBV6-4 NA TRBD1 TGTGCCAGCAGTGACCGGCCGAACAGGGGCTGGGATGGCTACACCTTC CASSDRPNRGWDGYTF
TRBJ2-3 TRBV6-6 NA TRBD2 TGTGCCAGCACCATAATCGGACTAGCGGGAGTGGATACGCAGTATTTT CASTIIGLAGVDTQYF
TRBJ2-5 TRBV6-2/TRBV6-3 NA NA TGTGCCAGCAGTTACGGGCCGCCATTCCGGACCCAGTACTTC CASSYGPPFRTQYF
TRBJ2-1 TRBV10-3 NA NA TGTGCCATCAGTGTCAGGGGATTCGGTCTCCATCAAGTTAATGAGCAGTTCTTC CAISVRGFGLHQVNEQFF
TRBJ1-2 TRBV6-1 NA NA TGTGCCAGCAGTGAAGGATATTTCGAAGCAGGCGCTAACTATGGCTACACCTTC CASSEGYFEAGANYGYTF
TRBJ2-7 TRBV6-2/TRBV6-3 few TRBD2 TGTGCCAGCAGTCCCCCTAGCGGGACCTACGAGCAGTACTTC CASSPPSGTYEQYF
TRBJ2-1 TRBV27 once NA TGTGCCAGCAGTTTACAGGGGCGCGGACATGAGCAGTTCTTC CASSLQGRGHEQFF
TRBJ1-1 TRBV28 few NA TGTGCCAGCAGTTCTCGAGTCCGAGTCTTAAACACTGAAGCTTTCTTT CASSSRVRVLNTEAFF
TRBJ2-1 TRBV4-3 NA NA TGCGCCAGCAGCCCCATGAGAGGCGGGCCTAATGAGCAGTTCTTC CASSPMRGGPNEQFF
TRBJ1-1 TRBV11-1 once NA TGTGCCAGCAGCCGATCAACAGGGCCTAACACTGAAGCTTTCTTT CASSRSTGPNTEAFF
TRBJ1-2 TRBV9 NA NA TGTGCCAGCAGCGTAGAGGGAGTAGGGACAGGCTACACCTTC CASSVEGVGTGYTF
TRBJ1-2 TRBV5-1 once NA TGCGCCAGCAGCCCCGACAGAGACTATGGCTACACCTTC CASSPDRDYGYTF
TRBJ2-7 TRBV3-1/TRBV3-2 NA TRBD1 TGTGCCAGCAGCCAAAGGACAGGGCCTACCTACGAGCAGTACTTC CASSQRTGPTYEQYF
TRBJ1-5 TRBV28 NA TRBD1 TGTGCCAGCAGTTCTGGACAGGGTGGTCAGCCCCAGCATTTT CASSSGQGGQPQHF
TRBJ2-1 TRBV19 NA TRBD2 TGTGCCAGTAGTATAGGACTAGCGGGTTACAATGAGCAGTTCTTC CASSIGLAGYNEQFF
TRBJ1-2 TRBV29-1 few TRBD1 TGCAGCGTGGGGGACAGGGGGGACTATGGCTACACCTTC CSVGDRGDYGYTF
TRBJ2-3 TRBV9 NA TRBD2 TGTGCCAGCAGCGTAGGGGCTAGCGGGAGAGGGGGTGGCACAGATACGCAGTATTTT CASSVGASGRGGGTDTQYF
TRBJ1-6 TRBV20-1 NA NA TGCAGTGCTAGTAGGCTCGGGGAGCAAAATAATTCACCCCTCCACTTT CSASRLGEQNNSPLHF